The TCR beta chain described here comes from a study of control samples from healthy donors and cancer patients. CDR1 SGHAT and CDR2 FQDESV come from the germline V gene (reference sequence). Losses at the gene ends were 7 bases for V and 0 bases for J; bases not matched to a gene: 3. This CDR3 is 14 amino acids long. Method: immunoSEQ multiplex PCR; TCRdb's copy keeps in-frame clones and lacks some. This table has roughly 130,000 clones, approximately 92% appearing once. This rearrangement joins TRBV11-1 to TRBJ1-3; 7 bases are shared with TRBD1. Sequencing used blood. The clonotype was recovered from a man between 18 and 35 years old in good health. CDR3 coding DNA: TGTGCCAGCACCGGGACAGACTCTGGAAACACCATATATTTT. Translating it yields CASTGTDSGNTIYF.